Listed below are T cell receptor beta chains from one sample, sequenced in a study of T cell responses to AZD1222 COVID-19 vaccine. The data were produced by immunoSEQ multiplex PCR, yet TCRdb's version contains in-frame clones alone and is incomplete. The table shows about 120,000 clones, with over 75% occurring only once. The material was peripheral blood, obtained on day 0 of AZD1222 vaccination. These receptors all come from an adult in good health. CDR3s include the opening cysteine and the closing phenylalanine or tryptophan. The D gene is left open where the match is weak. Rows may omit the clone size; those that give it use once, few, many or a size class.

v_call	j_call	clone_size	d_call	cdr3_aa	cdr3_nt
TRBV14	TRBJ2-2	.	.	CASNEGSTGELFF	TGTGCCAGCAACGAGGGGAGCACCGGGGAGCTGTTTTTT
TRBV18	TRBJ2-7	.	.	CASSPYGSYEQYF	TGTGCCAGCTCACCGTACGGCTCCTACGAGCAGTACTTC
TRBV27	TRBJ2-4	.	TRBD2	CASSAGLAGAKNIQYF	TGTGCCAGCAGTGCGGGACTAGCGGGCGCCAAAAACATTCAGTACTTC
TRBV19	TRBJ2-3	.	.	CASSLDYTDTQYF	TGTGCCAGTAGCTTGGACTATACAGATACGCAGTATTTT
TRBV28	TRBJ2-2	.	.	CASSPGQSGELFF	TGTGCCAGCAGTCCTGGACAGAGCGGGGAGCTGTTTTTT
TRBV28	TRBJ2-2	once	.	CASATGQGNTGELFF	TGTGCCAGCGCCACCGGGCAGGGGAACACCGGGGAGCTGTTTTTT
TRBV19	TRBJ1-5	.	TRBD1	CASAWVQGTYSNQPQHF	TGTGCCAGTGCCTGGGTACAGGGGACTTATAGCAATCAGCCCCAGCATTTT
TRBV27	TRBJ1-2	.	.	CASRETDHYGYTF	TGTGCCAGCAGGGAGACGGACCACTATGGCTACACCTTC
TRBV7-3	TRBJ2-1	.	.	CASSRGVDNEQFF	TGTGCCAGCAGCCGCGGGGTTGACAATGAGCAGTTCTTC
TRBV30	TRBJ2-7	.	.	CACHPGTPLSYEQYF	TGTGCCTGCCACCCCGGGACTCCCTTATCCTACGAGCAGTACTTC
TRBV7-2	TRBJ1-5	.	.	CASSLRDNQPQHF	TGTGCCAGCAGCTTACGGGATAATCAGCCCCAGCATTTT
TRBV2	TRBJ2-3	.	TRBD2	CASLKGGTSGGDSTDTQYF	TGTGCCAGCCTGAAAGGGGGGACTAGCGGGGGAGACTCCACAGATACGCAGTATTTT
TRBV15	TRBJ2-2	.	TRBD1	CATSLGTGGAGGPGELFF	TGTGCCACCAGCCTTGGGACAGGGGGCGCTGGGGGTCCCGGGGAGCTGTTTTTT
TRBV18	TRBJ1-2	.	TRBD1	CASSREDRIYGYTF	TGTGCCAGCTCCCGGGAGGACAGGATCTATGGCTACACCTTC
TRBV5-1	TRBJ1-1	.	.	CASHREGWTEAFF	TGCGCCAGCCACAGGGAGGGCTGGACTGAAGCTTTCTTT
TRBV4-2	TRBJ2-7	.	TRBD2	CASSQGRAGADVFSYEQYF	TGTGCCAGCAGCCAAGGTCGCGCGGGAGCCGACGTTTTTTCCTACGAGCAGTACTTC
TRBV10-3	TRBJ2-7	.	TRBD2	CAISESVGLAGEQYF	TGTGCCATCAGTGAGTCAGTGGGTCTAGCGGGCGAGCAGTACTTC
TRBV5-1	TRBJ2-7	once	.	CASSPKGGTYEQYF	TGCGCCAGCAGCCCTAAGGGGGGAACCTACGAGCAGTACTTC
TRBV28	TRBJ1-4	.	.	CASSLWSAAPGEKLFF	TGTGCCAGCAGTTTGTGGTCGGCAGCCCCGGGCGAAAAACTGTTTTTT
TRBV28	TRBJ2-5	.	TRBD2	CASSDVAGVETQYF	TGTGCCAGCAGTGACGTAGCGGGGGTGGAGACCCAGTACTTC
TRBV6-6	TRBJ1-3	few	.	CASSPPPSSGNTIYF	TGTGCCAGCAGTCCCCCACCGAGCTCTGGAAACACCATATATTTT
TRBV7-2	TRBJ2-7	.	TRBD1	CASSTRQGGGEQYF	TGTGCCAGCAGTACTCGACAGGGTGGGGGCGAGCAGTACTTC
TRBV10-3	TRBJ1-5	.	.	CAISESRGNQPQHF	TGTGCCATCAGTGAGTCACGGGGGAATCAGCCCCAGCATTTT
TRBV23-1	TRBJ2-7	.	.	CASSRTGRISYEQYF	TGCGCCAGCAGTCGTACAGGGCGTATTTCCTACGAGCAGTACTTC
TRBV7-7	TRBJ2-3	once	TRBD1	CASSLTGGTDTQYF	TGTGCCAGCAGCTTAACAGGGGGCACAGATACGCAGTATTTT
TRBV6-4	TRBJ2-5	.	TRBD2	CASSREAGPQETQYF	TGTGCCAGCAGTCGAGAAGCGGGGCCCCAAGAGACCCAGTACTTC
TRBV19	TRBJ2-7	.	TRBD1	CASGRDSSYEQYF	TGTGCCAGTGGCAGGGACAGCTCCTACGAGCAGTACTTC
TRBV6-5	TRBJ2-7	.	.	CASSYSQTHGAYEQYF	TGTGCCAGCAGTTACTCCCAAACCCACGGGGCCTACGAGCAGTACTTC
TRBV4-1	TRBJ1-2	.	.	CASSQEPGGVVAYGYTF	TGCGCCAGCAGCCAAGAACCCGGGGGGGTCGTTGCCTATGGCTACACCTTC
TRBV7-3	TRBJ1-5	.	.	CASSPVSPQHF	TGTGCCAGCAGCCCGGTGTCGCCCCAGCATTTT
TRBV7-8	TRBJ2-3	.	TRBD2	CASSWKLAGDPTLSAQYF	TGTGCCAGCAGCTGGAAACTAGCGGGAGACCCCACTCTGTCCGCGCAGTATTTT
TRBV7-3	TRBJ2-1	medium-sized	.	CASSLNPGVGNEQFF	TGTGCCAGCAGCTTAAATCCGGGAGTTGGCAATGAGCAGTTCTTC
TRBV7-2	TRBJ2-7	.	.	CASSLGLVQVEQYF	TGTGCCAGCAGCTTAGGGTTGGTGCAGGTAGAGCAGTACTTC
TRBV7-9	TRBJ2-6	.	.	CASSLVAGAGANVLTF	TGTGCCAGCAGCTTAGTGGCAGGGGCTGGGGCCAACGTCCTGACTTTC
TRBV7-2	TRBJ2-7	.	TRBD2	CASSPRGSGAYEQYF	TGTGCCAGCAGCCCCCGGGGTAGCGGGGCCTACGAGCAGTACTTC
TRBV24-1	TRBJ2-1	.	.	CATRNSYEQFF	TGTGCCACCAGAAACAGCTATGAGCAGTTCTTC
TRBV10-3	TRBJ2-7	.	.	CAIQEAYSYEQYF	TGTGCCATCCAGGAGGCGTACTCCTACGAGCAGTACTTC
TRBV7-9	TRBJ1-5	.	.	CASSLDSTQPQHF	TGTGCCAGCAGCTTAGATAGTACCCAGCCCCAGCATTTT
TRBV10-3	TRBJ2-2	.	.	CAISEIRDRSGELFF	TGTGCCATCAGTGAAATCAGGGATCGGTCCGGGGAGCTGTTTTTT
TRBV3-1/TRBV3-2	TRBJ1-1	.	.	CASSHMKMNTEAFF	TGTGCCAGCAGCCATATGAAGATGAACACTGAAGCTTTCTTT
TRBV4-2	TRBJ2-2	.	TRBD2	CASSRGGGRVTGELFF	TGTGCCAGCAGCCGTGGCGGCGGGAGAGTCACCGGGGAGCTGTTTTTT